This section outlines one T cell receptor beta chain sequence together with its context. Three rounds of nested PCR, following a modified ARM-PCR protocol, produced the TCRbeta library. TCRdb re-analysed the multiplex PCR reads in MiXCR, keeping a single row per CDR3 protein. The sample includes approximately 120,000 distinct CDR3 sequences, about 65% seen only once; the top ten take roughly 20%. These data originate in a study of tumor and adjacent non-tumor tissue in lung cancer. About the study: Samples averaged around 4 million productive TCRbeta reads each.

This sample's RNA came from whole unsorted tissue. This non-tumor lung sample came from over 3 cm beyond the tumor edge. Newly diagnosed lung cancer patients had thoracic surgery in China, August–late 2014, without prior chemotherapy. Trimming left V 5 bases short and J 7 bases short, with 20 bases between. The CDR3 loop spans 14 amino acids. CDR1 and CDR2 (germline): SQVTM, ANQGSEA. The clonotype originates from a man in his fifties or sixties with non-small cell lung cancer. The J gene is TRBJ1-2, the V gene TRBV29-1; weak D call: TRBD1 (5 bases). Specimen: distant non-tumor lung tissue. The DNA for the CDR3 is TGCAGCGTTTACACCGGACAAGACGGGGGTGGCTACACCTTC. This encodes CSVYTGQDGGGYTF.